This T cell receptor beta chain was profiled in a study of identical twins. TCRdb ran MiXCR on the 5' RACE reads and lists one entry per CDR3 protein. The data show a few hundred thousand distinct CDR3 sequences, 5.5% to 7.5% seen once. The CDR3 totals 15 residues. Germline loops: CDR1 MNHEY, CDR2 SVGAGI. V was clipped by 1 base and J by 0 bases, with 9 bases between them. This clonotype turned up a few times. These data also formed part of another study, on T cells expressing NK-cell markers.

J is TRBJ1-1 and V is TRBV6-5, with D uncertain. Sample: CD8+ T cells sorted from blood. The sequence derives from a woman aged 18-29 years in good health. The CDR3 region is CASSYFEGMNTEAFF. CDR3 DNA: TGTGCCAGCAGTTACTTTGAGGGAATGAACACTGAAGCTTTCTTT.